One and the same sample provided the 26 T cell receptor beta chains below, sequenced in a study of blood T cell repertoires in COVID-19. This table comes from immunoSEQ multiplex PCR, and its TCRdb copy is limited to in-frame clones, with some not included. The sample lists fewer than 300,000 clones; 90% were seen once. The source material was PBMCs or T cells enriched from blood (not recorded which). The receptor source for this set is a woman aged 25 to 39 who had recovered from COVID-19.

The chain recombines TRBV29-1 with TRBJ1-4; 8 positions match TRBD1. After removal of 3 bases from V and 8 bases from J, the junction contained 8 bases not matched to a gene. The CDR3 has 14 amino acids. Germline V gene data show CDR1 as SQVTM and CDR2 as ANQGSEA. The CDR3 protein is CSVDSQGAEEKLFF. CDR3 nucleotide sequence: TGCAGCGTTGATTCTCAGGGGGCGGAAGAAAAACTGTTTTTT.

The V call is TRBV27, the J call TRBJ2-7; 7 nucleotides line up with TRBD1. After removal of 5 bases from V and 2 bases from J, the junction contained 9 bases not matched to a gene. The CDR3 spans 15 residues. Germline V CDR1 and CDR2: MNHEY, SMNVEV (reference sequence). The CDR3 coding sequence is TGTGCCAGCAGTCCCCCGGACAGGAGAACCTACGAGCAGTACTTC. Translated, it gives CASSPPDRRTYEQYF.

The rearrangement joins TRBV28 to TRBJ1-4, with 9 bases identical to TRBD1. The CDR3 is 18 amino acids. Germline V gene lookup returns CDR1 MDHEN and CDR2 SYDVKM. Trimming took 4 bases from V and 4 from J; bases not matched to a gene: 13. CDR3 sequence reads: CASSSLNGRTGVNEKLFF. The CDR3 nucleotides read TGTGCCAGCAGTTCCCTAAACGGCCGGACAGGGGTTAATGAAAAACTGTTTTTT.

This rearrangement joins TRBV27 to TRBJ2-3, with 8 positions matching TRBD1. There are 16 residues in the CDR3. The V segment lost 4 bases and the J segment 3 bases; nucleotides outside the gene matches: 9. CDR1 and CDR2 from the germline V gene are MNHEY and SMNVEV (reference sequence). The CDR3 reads CASSSPGQGGTDTQYF. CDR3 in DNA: TGTGCCAGCAGTTCTCCTGGACAGGGTGGAACAGATACGCAGTATTTT.

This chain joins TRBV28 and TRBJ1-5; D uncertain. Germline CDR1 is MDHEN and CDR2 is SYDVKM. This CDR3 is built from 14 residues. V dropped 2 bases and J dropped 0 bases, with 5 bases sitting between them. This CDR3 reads CASSLINSNQPQHF. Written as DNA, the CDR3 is TGTGCCAGCAGTTTAATAAATAGCAATCAGCCCCAGCATTTT. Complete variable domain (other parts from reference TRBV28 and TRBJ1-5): DVKVTQSSRYLVKRTGEKVFLECVQDMDHENMFWYRQDPGLGLRLIYFSYDVKMKEKGDIPEGYSVSREKKERFSLILESASTNQTSMYLCASSLINSNQPQHFGDGTRLSIL.

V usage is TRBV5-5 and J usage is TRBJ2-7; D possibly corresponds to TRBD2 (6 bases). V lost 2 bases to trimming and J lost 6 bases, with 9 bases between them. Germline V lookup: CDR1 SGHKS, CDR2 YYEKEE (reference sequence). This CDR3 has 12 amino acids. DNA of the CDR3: TGTGCCAGCAGCTTCTCGGAGGGCGAGCAGTACTTC. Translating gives CASSFSEGEQYF.

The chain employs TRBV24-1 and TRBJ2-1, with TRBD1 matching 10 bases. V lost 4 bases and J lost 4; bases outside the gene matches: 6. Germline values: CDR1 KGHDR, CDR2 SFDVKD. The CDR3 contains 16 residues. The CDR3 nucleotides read TGTGCCACCAGTGAGGGGACAGGGGCCCGATACAATGAGCAGTTCTTC. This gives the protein CATSEGTGARYNEQFF.

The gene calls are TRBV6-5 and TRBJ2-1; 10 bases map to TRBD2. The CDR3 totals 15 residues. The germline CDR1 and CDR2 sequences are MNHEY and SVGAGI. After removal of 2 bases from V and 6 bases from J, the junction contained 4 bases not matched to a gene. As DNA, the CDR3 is TGTGCCAGCAGTTACGGACTAGCGGACTTCAATGAGCAGTTCTTC. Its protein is CASSYGLADFNEQFF.

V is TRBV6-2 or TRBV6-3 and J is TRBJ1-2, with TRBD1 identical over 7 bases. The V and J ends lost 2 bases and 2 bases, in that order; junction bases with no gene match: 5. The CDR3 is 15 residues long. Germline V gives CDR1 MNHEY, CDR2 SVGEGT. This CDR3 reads CASSYPGQDNYGYTF. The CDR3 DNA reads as TGTGCCAGCAGTTACCCCGGACAGGACAACTATGGCTACACCTTC.

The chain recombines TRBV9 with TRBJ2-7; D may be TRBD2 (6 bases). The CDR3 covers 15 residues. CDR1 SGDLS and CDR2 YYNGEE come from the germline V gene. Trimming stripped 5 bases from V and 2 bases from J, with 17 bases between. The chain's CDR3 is CASSLRDGRTYEQYF. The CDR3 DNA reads TGTGCCAGCAGTCTCCGGGACGGGAGAACCTACGAGCAGTACTTC.

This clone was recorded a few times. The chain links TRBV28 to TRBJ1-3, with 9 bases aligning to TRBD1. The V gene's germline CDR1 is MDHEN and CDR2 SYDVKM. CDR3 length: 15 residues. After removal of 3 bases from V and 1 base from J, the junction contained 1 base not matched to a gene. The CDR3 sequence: CASSLTGGSGNTIYF. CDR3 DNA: TGTGCCAGCAGTTTGACAGGGGGATCTGGAAACACCATATATTTT.

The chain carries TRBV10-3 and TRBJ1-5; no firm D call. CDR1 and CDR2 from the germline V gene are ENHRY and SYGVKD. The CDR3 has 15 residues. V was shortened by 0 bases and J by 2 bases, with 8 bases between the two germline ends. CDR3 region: CAISESATGNQPQHF. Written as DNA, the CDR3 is TGTGCCATCAGTGAGTCAGCTACGGGCAATCAGCCCCAGCATTTT.

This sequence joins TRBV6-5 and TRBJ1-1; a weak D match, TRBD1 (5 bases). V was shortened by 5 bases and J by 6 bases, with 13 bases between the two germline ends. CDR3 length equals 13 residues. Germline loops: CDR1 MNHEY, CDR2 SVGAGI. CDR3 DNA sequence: TGTGCCAGCAGTCAGGGATCAAGCGCTGAAGCTTTCTTT. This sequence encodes CASSQGSSAEAFF.

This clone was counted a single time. For the CDR3, the DNA is TGTGCCAGCAGTTCGACAGGGAATCAGCCCCAGCATTTT. Translating gives CASSSTGNQPQHF. J is TRBJ1-5 and V is TRBV28, with 7 nucleotides matching TRBD1. The CDR3 covers 13 residues. Germline lookup yields CDR1 MDHEN and CDR2 SYDVKM. V lost 4 bases, J lost 4 bases, and 1 base stayed unmatched.

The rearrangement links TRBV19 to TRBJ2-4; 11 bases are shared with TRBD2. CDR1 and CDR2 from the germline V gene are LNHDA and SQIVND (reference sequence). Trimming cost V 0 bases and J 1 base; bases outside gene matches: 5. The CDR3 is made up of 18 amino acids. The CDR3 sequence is CASSIDSPSGRAKNIQYF. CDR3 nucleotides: TGTGCCAGTAGTATAGATTCTCCTAGCGGGAGGGCCAAAAACATTCAGTACTTC. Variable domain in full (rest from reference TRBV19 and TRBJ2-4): DGGITQSPKYLFRKEGQNVTLSCEQNLNHDAMYWYRQDPGQGLRLIYYSQIVNDFQKGDIAEGYSVSREKKESFPLTVTSAQKNPTAFYLCASSIDSPSGRAKNIQYFGAGTRLSVL.

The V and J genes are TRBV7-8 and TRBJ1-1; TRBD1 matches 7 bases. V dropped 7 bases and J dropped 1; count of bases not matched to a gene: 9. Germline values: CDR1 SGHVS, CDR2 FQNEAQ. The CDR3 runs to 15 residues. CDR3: CASNPRTGANTEAFF. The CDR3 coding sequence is TGTGCCAGCAACCCTAGGACAGGCGCGAACACTGAAGCTTTCTTT.

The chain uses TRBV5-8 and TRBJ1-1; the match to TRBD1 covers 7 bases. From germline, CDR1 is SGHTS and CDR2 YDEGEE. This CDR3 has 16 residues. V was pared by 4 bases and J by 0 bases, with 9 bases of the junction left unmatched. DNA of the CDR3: TGTGCCAGCAGCCATCGGACAGGAACTATGAACACTGAAGCTTTCTTT. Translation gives CASSHRTGTMNTEAFF.

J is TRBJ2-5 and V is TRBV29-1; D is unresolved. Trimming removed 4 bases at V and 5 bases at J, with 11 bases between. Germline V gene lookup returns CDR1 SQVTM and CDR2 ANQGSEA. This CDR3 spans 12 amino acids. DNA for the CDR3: TGCAGCGTTGGGAATGACGGGGAGACCCAGTACTTC. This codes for CSVGNDGETQYF.

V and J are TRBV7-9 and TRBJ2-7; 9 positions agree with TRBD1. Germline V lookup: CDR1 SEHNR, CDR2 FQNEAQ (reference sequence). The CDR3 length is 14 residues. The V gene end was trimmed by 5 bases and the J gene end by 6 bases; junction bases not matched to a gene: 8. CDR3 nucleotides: TGTGCCAGCAGCGCCGGACAGGGGTTCGCCGAGCAGTACTTC. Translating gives CASSAGQGFAEQYF.

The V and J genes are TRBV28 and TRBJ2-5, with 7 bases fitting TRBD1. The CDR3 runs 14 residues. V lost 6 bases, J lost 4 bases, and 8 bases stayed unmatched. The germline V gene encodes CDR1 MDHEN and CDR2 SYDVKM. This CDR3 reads CASRNPGQLETQYF. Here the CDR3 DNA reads TGTGCCAGCAGAAACCCGGGACAGTTAGAGACCCAGTACTTC.

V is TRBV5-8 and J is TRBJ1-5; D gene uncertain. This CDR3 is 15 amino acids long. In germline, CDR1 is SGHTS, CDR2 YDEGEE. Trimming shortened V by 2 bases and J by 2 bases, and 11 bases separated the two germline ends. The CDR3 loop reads CASSLGRMGNQPQHF. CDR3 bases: TGTGCCAGCAGCTTAGGCAGGATGGGCAATCAGCCCCAGCATTTT.

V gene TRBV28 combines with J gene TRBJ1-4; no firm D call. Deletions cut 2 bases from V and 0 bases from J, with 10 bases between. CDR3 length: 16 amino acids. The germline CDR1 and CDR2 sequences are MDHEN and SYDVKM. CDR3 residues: CASSLRPGSTNEKLFF. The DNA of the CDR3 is TGTGCCAGCAGTTTACGACCGGGTTCAACTAATGAAAAACTGTTTTTT.

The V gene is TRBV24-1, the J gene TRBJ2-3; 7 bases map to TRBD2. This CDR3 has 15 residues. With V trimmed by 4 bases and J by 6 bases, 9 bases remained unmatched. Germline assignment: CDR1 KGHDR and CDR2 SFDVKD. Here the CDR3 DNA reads TGTGCCACCAGTGACAACGAACTAGCGTTTGATACGCAGTATTTT. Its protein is CATSDNELAFDTQYF.

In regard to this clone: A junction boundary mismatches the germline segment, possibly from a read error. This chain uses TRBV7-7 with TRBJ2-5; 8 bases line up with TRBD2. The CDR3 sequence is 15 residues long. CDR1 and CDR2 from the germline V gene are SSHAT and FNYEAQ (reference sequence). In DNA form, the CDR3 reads TGTGCTAGCAGCCAATATAGCGGGACTCAAGAGACCCAGTACTTC. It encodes CASSQYSGTQETQYF.

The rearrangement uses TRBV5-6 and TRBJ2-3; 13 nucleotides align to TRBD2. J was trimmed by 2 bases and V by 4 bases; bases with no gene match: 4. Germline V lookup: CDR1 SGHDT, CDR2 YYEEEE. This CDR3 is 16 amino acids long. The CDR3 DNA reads TGTGCCAGCAGCACGGGACTAGCGGGGCCCACAGATACGCAGTATTTT. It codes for CASSTGLAGPTDTQYF.

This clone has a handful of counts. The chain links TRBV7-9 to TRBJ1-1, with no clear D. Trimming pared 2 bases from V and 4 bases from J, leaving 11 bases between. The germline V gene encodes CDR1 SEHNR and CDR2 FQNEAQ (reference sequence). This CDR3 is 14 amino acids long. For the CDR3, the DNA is TGTGCCAGCAGCTTATTGGAACGGGGCACTGAAGCTTTCTTT. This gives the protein CASSLLERGTEAFF.